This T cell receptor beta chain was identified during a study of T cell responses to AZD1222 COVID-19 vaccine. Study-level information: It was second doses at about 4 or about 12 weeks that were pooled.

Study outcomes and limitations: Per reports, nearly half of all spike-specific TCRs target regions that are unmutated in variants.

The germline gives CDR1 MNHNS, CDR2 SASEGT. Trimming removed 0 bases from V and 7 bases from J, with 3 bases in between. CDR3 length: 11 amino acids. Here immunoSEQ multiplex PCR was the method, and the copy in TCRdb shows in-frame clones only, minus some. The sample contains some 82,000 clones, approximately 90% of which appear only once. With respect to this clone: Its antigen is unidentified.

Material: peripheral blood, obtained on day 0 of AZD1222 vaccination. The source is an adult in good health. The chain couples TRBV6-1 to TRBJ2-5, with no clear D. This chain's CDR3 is CASSEAGTQYF. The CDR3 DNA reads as TGTGCCAGCAGTGAAGCAGGGACCCAGTACTTC.